This paragraph reports one T cell receptor (beta chain). Its antigen is still unknown. Germline CDR1 is SGHAT and CDR2 is FQNNGV. V gave up 5 bases and J gave up 6 bases, with 17 bases separating them. This CDR3 is 16 amino acids long. The sample originates from a study of T cells in narcolepsy. Sequencing was performed with immunoSEQ multiplex PCR; in TCRdb, only in-frame clones are kept and a portion is missing. The data contain fewer than 35,000 clones, around 86% of them seen just once; the ten biggest clones take up less than 3%. Study observations and caveats: Same-patient CSF and blood CD4+ T cell clonotypes included HCRT-specific and TRIB2-specific autoreactive ones.

This receptor was obtained from a human donor with narcolepsy. The chain couples TRBV11-2 to TRBJ1-6; possible D gene TRBD1, 6 bases. Material for sequencing was CD45RA- memory CD4+ T cells from PBMCs. This CDR3 is CASSPYGGGPNSPLHF. The CDR3 DNA follows: TGTGCCAGCAGCCCATACGGGGGGGGCCCTAATTCACCCCTCCACTTT. The full variable domain, its missing parts supplied by reference TRBV11-2 and TRBJ1-6, is EAGVAQSPRYKIIEKRQSVAFWCNPISGHATLYWYQQILGQGPKLLIQFQNNGVVDDSQLPKDRFSAERLKGVDSTLKIQPAKLEDSAVYLCASSPYGGGPNSPLHFGNGTRLTVT.